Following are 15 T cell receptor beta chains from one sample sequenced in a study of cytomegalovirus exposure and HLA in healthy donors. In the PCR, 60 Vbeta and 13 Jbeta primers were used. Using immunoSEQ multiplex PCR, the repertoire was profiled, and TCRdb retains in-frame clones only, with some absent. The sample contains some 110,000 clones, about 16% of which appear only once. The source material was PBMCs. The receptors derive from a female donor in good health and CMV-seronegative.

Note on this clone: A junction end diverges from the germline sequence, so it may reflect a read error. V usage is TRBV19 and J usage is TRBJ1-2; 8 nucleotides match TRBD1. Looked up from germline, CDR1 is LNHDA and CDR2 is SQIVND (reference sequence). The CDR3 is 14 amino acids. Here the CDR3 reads CASSVDRGPYGYTF. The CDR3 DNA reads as TGTGCCAGTAGTGTAGACAGGGGCCCGTATGGCTACACCTTC.

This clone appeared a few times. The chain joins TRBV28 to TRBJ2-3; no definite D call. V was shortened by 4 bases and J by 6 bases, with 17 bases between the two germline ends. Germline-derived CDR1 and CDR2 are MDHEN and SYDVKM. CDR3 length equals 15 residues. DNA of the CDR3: TGTGCCAGCAGTTCCGGCCAGGTAGTCGCTGATACGCAGTATTTT. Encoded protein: CASSSGQVVADTQYF. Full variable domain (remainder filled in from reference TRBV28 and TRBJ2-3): DVKVTQSSRYLVKRTGEKVFLECVQDMDHENMFWYRQDPGLGLRLIYFSYDVKMKEKGDIPEGYSVSREKKERFSLILESASTNQTSMYLCASSSGQVVADTQYFGPGTRLTVL.

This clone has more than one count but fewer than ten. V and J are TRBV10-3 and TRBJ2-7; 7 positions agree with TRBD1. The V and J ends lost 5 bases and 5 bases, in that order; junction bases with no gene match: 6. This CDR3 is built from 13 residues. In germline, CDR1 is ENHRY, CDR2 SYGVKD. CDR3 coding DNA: TGTGCCATCAGTCGGCGACAGGGCCACGAGCAGTACTTC. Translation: CAISRRQGHEQYF.

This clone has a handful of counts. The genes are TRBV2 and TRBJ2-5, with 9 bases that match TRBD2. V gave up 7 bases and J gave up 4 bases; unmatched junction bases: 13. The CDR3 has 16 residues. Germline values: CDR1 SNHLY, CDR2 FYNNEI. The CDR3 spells CASTNGLLAGRETQYF. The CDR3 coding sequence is TGTGCCAGCACCAATGGATTGCTAGCGGGGCGAGAGACCCAGTACTTC.

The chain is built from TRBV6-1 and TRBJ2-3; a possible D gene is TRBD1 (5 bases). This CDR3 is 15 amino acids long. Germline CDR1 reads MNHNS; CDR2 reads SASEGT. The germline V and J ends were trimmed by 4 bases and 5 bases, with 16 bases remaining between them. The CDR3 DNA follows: TGTGCCAGCAGTGGACCACAGGAAAGGGGAGATACGCAGTATTTT. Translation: CASSGPQERGDTQYF.

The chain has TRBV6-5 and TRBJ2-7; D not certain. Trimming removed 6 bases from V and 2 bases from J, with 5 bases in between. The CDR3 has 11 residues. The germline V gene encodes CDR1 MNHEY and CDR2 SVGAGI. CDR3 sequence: CASRGAYEQYF. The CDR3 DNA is TGTGCCAGCAGGGGCGCCTACGAGCAGTACTTC.

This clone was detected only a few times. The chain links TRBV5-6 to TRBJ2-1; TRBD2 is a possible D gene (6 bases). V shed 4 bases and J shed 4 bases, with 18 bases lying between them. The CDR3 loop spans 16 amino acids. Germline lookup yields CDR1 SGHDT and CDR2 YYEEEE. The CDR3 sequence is CASSLALGRDYNEQFF. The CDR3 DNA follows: TGTGCCAGCAGCCTTGCACTGGGGCGGGATTACAATGAGCAGTTCTTC.

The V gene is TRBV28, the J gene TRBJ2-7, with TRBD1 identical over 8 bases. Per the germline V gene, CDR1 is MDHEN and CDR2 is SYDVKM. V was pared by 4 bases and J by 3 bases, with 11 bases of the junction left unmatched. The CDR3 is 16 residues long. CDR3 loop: CASSSSGGRLLYEQYF. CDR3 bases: TGTGCCAGCAGTTCCTCAGGGGGCCGACTCCTCTACGAGCAGTACTTC.

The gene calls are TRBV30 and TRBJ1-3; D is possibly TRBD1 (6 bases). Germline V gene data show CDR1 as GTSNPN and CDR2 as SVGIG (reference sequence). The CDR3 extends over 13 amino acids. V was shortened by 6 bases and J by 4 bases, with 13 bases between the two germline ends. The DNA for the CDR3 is TGTGCCTGTACCCAGGGGACAGGAAACACCATATATTTT. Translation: CACTQGTGNTIYF.

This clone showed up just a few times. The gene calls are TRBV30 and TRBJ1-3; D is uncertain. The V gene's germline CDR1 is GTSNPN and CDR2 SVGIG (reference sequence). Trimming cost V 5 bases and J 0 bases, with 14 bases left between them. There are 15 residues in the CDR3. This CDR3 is CAWGLDPLSGNTIYF. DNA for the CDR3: TGTGCCTGGGGCCTAGACCCACTCTCTGGAAACACCATATATTTT. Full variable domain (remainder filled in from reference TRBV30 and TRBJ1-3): SQTIHQWPATLVQPVGSPLSLECTVEGTSNPNLYWYRQAAGRGLQLLFYSVGIGQISSEVPQNLSASRPQDRQFILSSKKLLLSDSGFYLCAWGLDPLSGNTIYFGEGSWLTVV.

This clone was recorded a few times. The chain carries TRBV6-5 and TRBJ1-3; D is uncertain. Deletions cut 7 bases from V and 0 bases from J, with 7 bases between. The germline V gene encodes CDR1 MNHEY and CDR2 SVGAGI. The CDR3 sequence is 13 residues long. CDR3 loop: CASMGSSGNTIYF. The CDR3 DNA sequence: TGTGCCAGCATGGGCAGCTCTGGAAACACCATATATTTT.

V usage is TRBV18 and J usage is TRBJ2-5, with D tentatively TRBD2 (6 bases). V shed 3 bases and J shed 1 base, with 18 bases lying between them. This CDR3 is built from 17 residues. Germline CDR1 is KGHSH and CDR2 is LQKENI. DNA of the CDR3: TGTGCCAGCTCACCGCTACGGACTACAGAATTCCAAGAGACCCAGTACTTC. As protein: CASSPLRTTEFQETQYF. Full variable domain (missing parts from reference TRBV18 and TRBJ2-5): NAGVMQNPRHLVRRRGQEARLRCSPMKGHSHVYWYRQLPEEGLKFMVYLQKENIIDESGMPKERFSAEFPKEGPSILRIQQVVRGDSAAYFCASSPLRTTEFQETQYFGPGTRLLVL.

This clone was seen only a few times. The DNA for the CDR3 is TGCGCCAGCAGCCAAGATGCGGGACGGTCGAACACCGGGGAGCTGTTTTTT. Protein sequence: CASSQDAGRSNTGELFF. The chain recombines TRBV4-3 with TRBJ2-2; the D gene is possibly TRBD2 (6 bases). The CDR3 covers 17 residues. Between the trimmed V and J ends, which lost 0 bases and 0 bases, there was a span of 11 bases. Germline CDR1 and CDR2: LGHNA and YSLEER.

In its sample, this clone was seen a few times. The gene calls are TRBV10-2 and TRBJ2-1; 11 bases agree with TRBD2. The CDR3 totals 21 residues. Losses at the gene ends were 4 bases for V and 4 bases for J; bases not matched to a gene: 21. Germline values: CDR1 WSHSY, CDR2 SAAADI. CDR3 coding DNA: TGCGCCAGCAGTGTGACACCGGGGCTAGCGGGAGGACGCTCCGGTTACAATGAGCAGTTCTTC. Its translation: CASSVTPGLAGGRSGYNEQFF.

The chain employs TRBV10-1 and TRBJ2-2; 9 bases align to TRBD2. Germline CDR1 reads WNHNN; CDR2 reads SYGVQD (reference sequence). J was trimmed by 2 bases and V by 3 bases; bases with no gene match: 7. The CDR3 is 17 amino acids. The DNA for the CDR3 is TGCGCCAGCAGTGACTCGGCTAGCGGGGTCAACACCGGGGAGCTGTTTTTT. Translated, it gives CASSDSASGVNTGELFF.